The clone carrying this T cell receptor (beta chain) ranks as medium-sized. The target antigen is unknown. The sample originates from a study of radiation and T cells in renal cell carcinoma. Treatment indicated: treatment-naive control, cytoreductive nephrectomy. The patient's renal cell carcinoma had clear cell pathology. General study results and limits: Tumor samples were small regions of 0.9 to 1 g. Irradiated tumors held more dominant CDR3 motifs than control tumors. Top 100 clonotypes averaged around 54% in irradiated versus approximately 45% in nephrectomy-only tumors.

Clones were sequenced by immunoSEQ multiplex PCR, and TCRdb holds only the in-frame ones, with some missing. Of about 24,000 clones listed, about three fifths are singletons. The CDR3 sequence is 16 residues long. The germline CDR1 and CDR2 sequences are LGHNA and YNFKEQ. J was trimmed by 5 bases and V by 6 bases; bases with no gene match: 10. The specimen was tumor tissue, collected from a patient whose treatment was nephrectomy without radiotherapy. This receptor was identified in a man aged 35-49 years with renal cell carcinoma. The chain joins TRBV4-2 to TRBJ2-3; 11 nucleotides align to TRBD2. For the CDR3, the DNA is TGTGCCAGCAGTCAGGTAGCGGGGGGGCATAGAGATACGCAGTATTTT. This translates into CASSQVAGGHRDTQYF.